Following are 24 T cell receptor beta chains from one sample sequenced in a study of tumor-infiltrating lymphocytes in localized non-small cell lung cancer. Sequencing was performed with immunoSEQ multiplex PCR; in TCRdb, only in-frame clones are kept and a portion is missing. The table records under 25,000 clones, 69% of them present only once. What was sequenced was lung tumor tissue. The receptors were gathered from a human donor with non-small cell lung cancer.

This clone was detected a few times. Other DNA variants within this sample encode the same CDR3. The CDR3 nucleotides read TGTGCCAGCAGTTTAGGGCAGGGGAGCAATCAGCCCCAGCATTTT. Its translation: CASSLGQGSNQPQHF. The chain uses TRBV27 and TRBJ1-5, with D perhaps TRBD1 (6 bases). V was pared by 2 bases and J by 1 base, with 9 bases between. The CDR3 is 15 amino acids. Per germline, CDR1 MNHEY and CDR2 SMNVEV (reference sequence).

This chain connects TRBV7-3 to TRBJ2-5; 7 bases agree with TRBD2. The CDR3 length is 15 residues. Trimming removed 1 base from V and 5 bases from J; junction bases left unmatched: 7. The V gene's germline CDR1 is SGHTA and CDR2 FQGTGA. As DNA, the CDR3 is TGTGCCAGCAGCTTAAGGGGGGGGAGCTGGGAGACCCAGTACTTC. Its translation is CASSLRGGSWETQYF.

The V and J genes are TRBV29-1 and TRBJ2-3; possibly TRBD2 for D (6 bases). The CDR3 is made up of 14 amino acids. Germline V gene sequence: CDR1 SQVTM, CDR2 ANQGSEA. V was pared by 6 bases and J by 3 bases, with 16 bases between. The CDR3 is CSVRDWEETDTQYF. The CDR3 coding sequence is TGCAGCGTGCGGGACTGGGAAGAGACAGATACGCAGTATTTT.

The chain employs TRBV29-1 and TRBJ2-5; TRBD1 is a possible D gene (5 bases). Germline loops: CDR1 SQVTM, CDR2 ANQGSEA. The length of the CDR3 is 14 residues. V lost 6 bases and J 5 bases, leaving 19 bases between the germline ends. The CDR3 DNA reads TGCAGCGTCCGACCTCAGGGTGACACGGAGACCCAGTACTTC. This sequence encodes CSVRPQGDTETQYF.

This clone was recorded a few times. The V gene is TRBV6-6, the J gene TRBJ1-5; D is perhaps TRBD1 (6 bases). Looked up from germline, CDR1 is MNHNY and CDR2 is SVGAGI (reference sequence). CDR3 length equals 13 residues. V was cut by 6 bases and J by 9 bases, with 15 bases left in between. The CDR3 DNA reads as TGTGCCAGCAGATCGGACAGCCAAAGGCCCCAGCATTTT. The encoded protein is CASRSDSQRPQHF.

The V gene is TRBV28, the J gene TRBJ1-5; maybe TRBD1 (5 bases). Trimming cost V 6 bases and J 0 bases, with 21 bases left between them. CDR1 is MDHEN and CDR2 is SYDVKM in the germline V gene. The CDR3 runs to 18 residues. CDR3 nucleotide sequence: TGTGCCAGCAGGAGGTGGGCTTTTCGGGGGTATAGCAATCAGCCCCAGCATTTT. Its translation is CASRRWAFRGYSNQPQHF. Looking up the rest from reference TRBV28 and TRBJ1-5 gives the full variable domain: DVKVTQSSRYLVKRTGEKVFLECVQDMDHENMFWYRQDPGLGLRLIYFSYDVKMKEKGDIPEGYSVSREKKERFSLILESASTNQTSMYLCASRRWAFRGYSNQPQHFGDGTRLSIL.

This clone has a count of ten or more. The chain is built from TRBV2 and TRBJ1-6, with a weak D call TRBD1 (5 bases). This CDR3 contains 14 residues. CDR1 is SNHLY and CDR2 is FYNNEI in the germline V gene. V was cut by 7 bases and J by 9 bases, with 16 bases left in between. The CDR3 protein is CASTGEQGISPLHF. The CDR3 DNA follows: TGTGCCAGCACCGGGGAGCAGGGAATTTCACCCCTCCACTTT.

This rearrangement joins TRBV6-5 to TRBJ1-5; 10 nucleotides align to TRBD1. CDR3 length: 15 amino acids. Germline lookup yields CDR1 MNHEY and CDR2 SVGAGI. The junction had 2 bases not matched to a gene; V was cut back by 0 bases and J by 6 bases. This CDR3 is CASSYSGQGSQPQHF. CDR3 coding DNA: TGTGCCAGCAGTTACTCGGGACAGGGGTCTCAGCCCCAGCATTTT.

This clone was seen once. V and J are TRBV27 and TRBJ2-4, with D possibly matching TRBD2 (5 bases). The CDR3 loop spans 14 amino acids. Deletions cut 6 bases from V and 6 bases from J, with 15 bases between. The germline gives CDR1 MNHEY, CDR2 SMNVEV (reference sequence). This chain's CDR3 is CASSPTSFGNIQYF. The CDR3 DNA reads as TGTGCCAGCAGCCCAACTAGTTTCGGAAACATTCAGTACTTC.

This clone was seen only a few times. The chain couples TRBV18 to TRBJ2-4, with TRBD1 matching over 9 bases. The CDR3 loop spans 13 amino acids. Trimming took 3 bases from V and 9 from J; bases not matched to a gene: 3. CDR1 KGHSH and CDR2 LQKENI come from the germline V gene. This CDR3 reads CASSPGTGTIQYF. The CDR3 DNA reads as TGTGCCAGCTCACCCGGGACAGGGACCATTCAGTACTTC.

The table lists this clone with a count of one. The chain employs TRBV5-4 and TRBJ2-7, with TRBD2 matching 7 bases. This CDR3 comprises 15 residues. Trimming at V came to 0 bases and at J to 5 bases, leaving 8 bases not matched to a gene. The germline V gene has CDR1 SGHNT and CDR2 YYREEE (reference sequence). The CDR3 sequence: CASSLGPSGVHEQYF. As DNA, the CDR3 is TGTGCCAGCAGCTTGGGTCCTAGCGGTGTGCACGAGCAGTACTTC. The whole variable domain, remainder taken from reference TRBV5-4 and TRBJ2-7, is ETGVTQSPTHLIKTRGQQVTLRCSSQSGHNTVSWYQQALGQGPQFIFQYYREEENGRGNFPPRFSGLQFPNYSSELNVNALELDDSALYLCASSLGPSGVHEQYFGPGTRLTVT.

This clone rates as medium-sized (0.01 to 0.1%). The chain is built from TRBV28 and TRBJ1-5; no clear D. The V and J ends lost 9 bases and 2 bases respectively, with 11 bases between them. The CDR3 spans 13 residues. Germline V gene data show CDR1 as MDHEN and CDR2 as SYDVKM. In DNA form, the CDR3 reads TGTGCCAGTACCCCCGGCGGCAATCAGCCCCAGCATTTT. Encoded protein: CASTPGGNQPQHF. Full variable domain (missing parts from reference TRBV28 and TRBJ1-5): DVKVTQSSRYLVKRTGEKVFLECVQDMDHENMFWYRQDPGLGLRLIYFSYDVKMKEKGDIPEGYSVSREKKERFSLILESASTNQTSMYLCASTPGGNQPQHFGDGTRLSIL.

V is TRBV7-9 and J is TRBJ2-5; 7 bases align to TRBD1. Germline CDR1 reads SEHNR; CDR2 reads FQNEAQ (reference sequence). The CDR3 is 16 amino acids. V was clipped by 5 bases and J by 1 base; unmatched bases: 10. This chain's CDR3 is CASSRYSGTAQETQYF. The CDR3, as DNA: TGTGCCAGCAGCCGCTACTCAGGGACAGCCCAAGAGACCCAGTACTTC.

The chain carries TRBV4-1 and TRBJ1-1; D unresolved. Trimming left V 0 bases short and J 3 bases short, with 11 bases between. The CDR3 is 15 residues long. The germline V gene has CDR1 MGHRA and CDR2 YSYEKL. The CDR3 DNA reads as TGCGCCAGCAGCCAAGATAAGTGGGGTGACACTGAAGCTTTCTTT. Translation gives CASSQDKWGDTEAFF.

V and J are TRBV7-9 and TRBJ2-5; 8 positions match TRBD2. The J call may not be correct, given that the DNA end is closer to TRBJ2-7. The CDR3 length is 14 residues. CDR1 is SEHNR, CDR2 FQNEAQ, per germline (reference sequence). CDR3 sequence: CASSPTSGTYEQYF. CDR3 coding DNA: TGTGCCAGCAGTCCAACTAGCGGCACCTACGAGCAGTACTTC.

The chain has TRBV15 and TRBJ1-5; D is undetermined. The CDR3 runs to 12 residues. The V and J ends lost 4 bases and 5 bases respectively, with 6 bases between them. Germline CDR1 is LNHNV and CDR2 is YYDKDF (reference sequence). CDR3 sequence reads: CATSNQDQPQHF. The CDR3 nucleotides read TGTGCCACCAGCAACCAGGATCAGCCCCAGCATTTT.

V usage is TRBV5-4 and J usage is TRBJ1-2, with D unresolved. Germline V gene lookup returns CDR1 SGHNT and CDR2 YYREEE (reference sequence). The CDR3 runs to 14 residues. V was trimmed by 2 bases and J by 5 bases, leaving 13 bases between them. CDR3 DNA sequence: TGTGCCAGCAGCTTCAGTGCAGGTACTTATGGCTACACCTTC. Its translation is CASSFSAGTYGYTF.

This chain links TRBV6-5 with TRBJ1-5, with 8 bases lining up with TRBD1. Trimming at V came to 5 bases and at J to 5 bases, leaving 5 bases not matched to a gene. The CDR3 runs 14 residues. CDR1 and CDR2 from the germline V gene are MNHEY and SVGAGI. The CDR3 reads CASSPGQAYQPQHF. The DNA for the CDR3 is TGTGCCAGCAGTCCGGGACAGGCTTATCAGCCCCAGCATTTT.

Regarding this clone: Germline and junction disagree at one end, which may indicate a read error. V is TRBV7-9 and J is TRBJ2-2; D call uncertain. This CDR3 contains 12 residues. Germline V lookup: CDR1 SEHNR, CDR2 FQNEAQ (reference sequence). CDR3 sequence (DNA): TGTGCCAGCAGCTTAGCTCCCGGAGAGCTGTTTTTT. Translation gives CASSLAPGELFF.

By sample fraction, this clone is medium-sized. The J gene is TRBJ2-1, the V gene TRBV5-8; D assignment may be TRBD1 or TRBD2 (6 bases each). V gave up 2 bases and J gave up 7 bases, with 7 bases separating them. CDR3 length: 12 residues. Germline V CDR1 and CDR2: SGHTS, YDEGEE. CDR3 sequence reads: CASSLGGNEQFF. CDR3 DNA: TGTGCCAGCAGCTTAGGGGGGAATGAGCAGTTCTTC.

The chain employs TRBV10-3 and TRBJ2-7; tentatively, D is TRBD1 or TRBD2 (5 bases each). Germline V lookup: CDR1 ENHRY, CDR2 SYGVKD. Trimming removed 4 bases at V and 3 bases at J, with 10 bases between. The CDR3 loop spans 13 amino acids. CDR3 bases: TGTGCCATCAGTGGGGGGACGGACTACGAGCAGTACTTC. Its protein is CAISGGTDYEQYF.

In this sample, this clone turned up a few times. V usage is TRBV7-3 and J usage is TRBJ2-1, with D perhaps TRBD2 (5 bases). CDR3 length equals 15 residues. Germline V gene data show CDR1 as SGHTA and CDR2 as FQGTGA. V dropped 2 bases and J dropped 0 bases, with 8 bases sitting between them. The chain's CDR3 is CASSLERGSYNEQFF. CDR3 bases: TGTGCCAGCAGCTTAGAACGGGGCTCCTACAATGAGCAGTTCTTC.

The genes are TRBV4-1 and TRBJ1-5, with D uncertain. This CDR3 spans 15 amino acids. Looked up from germline, CDR1 is MGHRA and CDR2 is YSYEKL. With 0 bases removed from V and 0 bases from J, the gap between germline ends came to 6 bases. The CDR3 reads CASSQEDNSNQPQHF. CDR3 in DNA: TGCGCCAGCAGCCAAGAAGACAATAGCAATCAGCCCCAGCATTTT.

The V and J genes are TRBV4-3 and TRBJ2-3, with no clear D. V dropped 3 bases and J dropped 7 bases, with 17 bases sitting between them. The CDR3 totals 15 residues. Germline V CDR1 and CDR2: LGHNA, YSLEER. The CDR3 is CASSQREEAGYTQYF. CDR3 sequence (DNA): TGCGCCAGCAGCCAGCGAGAAGAAGCAGGATATACGCAGTATTTT.